The 20 T cell receptor beta chains given below trace back to one sample, sequenced in a study of blood T cell repertoires in COVID-19. The table came from immunoSEQ multiplex PCR; TCRdb's copy has only in-frame clones and leaves some out. This table holds about 350,000 clones, roughly 87% found once. Input material: PBMCs or T cells enriched from blood (not recorded which). Every receptor here comes from a woman aged 30 to 39 who had recovered from COVID-19.

The chain links TRBV12-3 or TRBV12-4 to TRBJ1-2, with D uncertain. Trimming took off 7 bases at V and 7 bases at J, with 16 bases between the two ends. The CDR3 length is 13 residues. The CDR3 is CASTPSRRSGYTF. The CDR3 nucleotides are TGTGCCAGCACCCCCAGTCGGCGGAGTGGCTACACCTTC.

This clone occurred a few times. This chain links TRBV4-2 with TRBJ2-4; maybe TRBD1 (6 bases). Germline V gene sequence: CDR1 LGHNA, CDR2 YNFKEQ. The V and J ends lost 0 bases and 3 bases respectively, with 9 bases between them. This CDR3 comprises 15 residues. The chain's CDR3 is CASSQEGAGKNIQYF. For the CDR3, the DNA is TGTGCCAGCAGCCAAGAGGGGGCGGGCAAAAACATTCAGTACTTC.

The chain links TRBV18 to TRBJ1-1; TRBD1 matches 8 bases. The ends lost 3 bases at V and 1 base at J; junction bases unmatched: 7. The CDR3 spans 16 residues. Germline V gene sequence: CDR1 KGHSH, CDR2 LQKENI. DNA for the CDR3: TGTGCCAGCTCACCGGGACAGGCGCCCCAGAACACTGAAGCTTTCTTT. This translates into CASSPGQAPQNTEAFF.

The chain is built from TRBV25-1 and TRBJ1-2, with unresolved D. The V and J ends lost 4 bases and 5 bases respectively, with 14 bases between them. The CDR3 has 14 residues. From germline, CDR1 is MGHDK and CDR2 SYGVNS. The CDR3 spells CASSVSGAGYGYTF. DNA for the CDR3: TGTGCCAGCAGTGTCTCAGGCGCTGGATATGGCTACACCTTC.

Of note for this clone: The sample carries other DNA sequences with the same CDR3. The chain uses TRBV18 and TRBJ2-5; D not certain. Germline assignment: CDR1 KGHSH and CDR2 LQKENI. V was cut by 2 bases and J by 2 bases, with 6 bases left in between. This CDR3 comprises 13 residues. CDR3 bases: TGTGCCAGCTCACCAGGGCTACAAGAGACCCAGTACTTC. Translation gives CASSPGLQETQYF.

V and J are TRBV4-2 and TRBJ1-5; D is possibly TRBD1 (5 bases). Looked up from germline, CDR1 is LGHNA and CDR2 is YNFKEQ. Trimming stripped 1 base from V and 6 bases from J, with 16 bases between. CDR3 length: 16 residues. The CDR3 here is CASSQAKQGGTQPQHF. CDR3 nucleotide sequence: TGTGCCAGCAGCCAAGCTAAGCAGGGAGGAACTCAGCCCCAGCATTTT.

CDR3 residues: CASGLDNYTF. CDR3 in DNA: TGTGCCAGCGGCCTGGACAACTACACCTTC. The chain has TRBV6-1 and TRBJ1-2; D may be TRBD1 (5 bases). The V gene lost 8 bases and the J gene lost 10 bases, with 11 bases spanning the gap. The germline CDR1 and CDR2 sequences are MNHNS and SASEGT. This CDR3 comprises 10 residues.

This rearrangement joins TRBV25-1 to TRBJ2-5; D is possibly TRBD2 (6 bases). Germline CDR1 reads MGHDK; CDR2 reads SYGVNS. Trimming took 4 bases from V and 0 from J, leaving 9 bases between them. The CDR3 is 14 residues long. The CDR3 is CASSVAGNQETQYF. CDR3 DNA: TGTGCCAGCAGTGTTGCGGGAAACCAAGAGACCCAGTACTTC.

The chain carries TRBV6-2 or TRBV6-3 and TRBJ1-6, with 8 positions matching TRBD1. The CDR3 sequence is 14 residues long. Trimming at V came to 2 bases and at J to 7 bases, leaving 1 base not matched to a gene. Germline V CDR1 and CDR2: MNHEY, SVGEGT. CDR3 in DNA: TGTGCCAGCAGTTACCAGGGGGCGAATTCACCCCTCCACTTT. This sequence encodes CASSYQGANSPLHF.

The rearrangement uses TRBV5-1 and TRBJ2-7; D is unresolved. V was clipped by 0 bases and J by 1 base, with 5 bases between them. The germline V gene encodes CDR1 SGHRS and CDR2 YFSETQ. The CDR3 spans 13 residues. This chain's CDR3 is CASSLDQSYEQYF. In DNA, the CDR3 is TGCGCCAGCAGCTTGGATCAATCCTACGAGCAGTACTTC.

This chain uses TRBV19 with TRBJ2-7; the D gene is possibly TRBD1 (6 bases). This CDR3 is built from 14 residues. Per the germline V gene, CDR1 is LNHDA and CDR2 is SQIVND (reference sequence). Deletions cut 6 bases from V and 2 bases from J, with 14 bases between. The CDR3 sequence is CASRGPGTPYEQYF. The DNA of the CDR3 is TGTGCCAGTAGGGGTCCCGGGACACCCTACGAGCAGTACTTC.

The chain is built from TRBV28 and TRBJ1-5; tentatively, D is TRBD1 (6 bases). This CDR3 contains 16 residues. Trimming cost V 4 bases and J 7 bases, with 20 bases left between them. The germline gives CDR1 MDHEN, CDR2 SYDVKM. The CDR3 coding sequence is TGTGCCAGCAGTTCTCCCCCGACAGGAATTAGACAGCCCCAGCATTTT. This encodes CASSSPPTGIRQPQHF.

The chain recombines TRBV5-1 with TRBJ1-5, with D perhaps TRBD1 (6 bases). The CDR3 contains 15 residues. Trimming removed 2 bases at V and 3 bases at J, with 12 bases between. CDR1 and CDR2 (germline): SGHRS, YFSETQ. The CDR3 coding sequence is TGCGCCAGCAGCTTAGGGGGGGGACCCAATCAGCCCCAGCATTTT. Translation gives CASSLGGGPNQPQHF.

This chain uses TRBV5-1 with TRBJ2-1, with a tentative D call TRBD1 (5 bases). The CDR3 extends over 15 amino acids. The V gene's germline CDR1 is SGHRS and CDR2 YFSETQ. V lost 4 bases to trimming and J lost 0 bases, with 11 bases between them. DNA of the CDR3: TGCGCCAGCAGCGTGACAGACAGCTCCTACAATGAGCAGTTCTTC. Its translation is CASSVTDSSYNEQFF.

The rearrangement uses TRBV4-2 and TRBJ1-6, with D perhaps TRBD1 (5 bases). Looked up from germline, CDR1 is LGHNA and CDR2 is YNFKEQ. Trimming took off 0 bases at V and 12 bases at J, with 15 bases between the two ends. The CDR3 length is 15 residues. CDR3 sequence (DNA): TGTGCCAGCAGCCAAGATTGGACACCTGGGGTACCCCTCCACTTT. Amino acids: CASSQDWTPGVPLHF.

The chain is built from TRBV28 and TRBJ2-1; 8 nucleotides line up with TRBD2. The trim removed 8 bases at V and 2 bases at J, leaving 5 bases unmatched. The V gene's germline CDR1 is MDHEN and CDR2 SYDVKM. The CDR3 has 14 amino acids. CDR3 DNA: TGTGCCAGCGTGGGAGCGGGGGCCTACAATGAGCAGTTCTTC. Protein product: CASVGAGAYNEQFF.

The chain couples TRBV28 to TRBJ2-7; D perhaps matches TRBD2 (6 bases). The CDR3 is 14 residues long. Germline lookup yields CDR1 MDHEN and CDR2 SYDVKM. Between the trimmed V and J ends, which lost 0 bases and 7 bases, there was a span of 13 bases. The CDR3 nucleotides are TGTGCCAGCAGTTTATGGTCGGGGGAATTAGAGCAGTACTTC. Translating it yields CASSLWSGELEQYF.

CDR3: CAISQTSGGTSSYNEQFF. The CDR3 DNA reads TGTGCCATCAGTCAGACTAGCGGGGGGACGAGCTCCTACAATGAGCAGTTCTTC. The rearrangement joins TRBV10-3 to TRBJ2-1; 13 bases line up with TRBD2. Germline V gene sequence: CDR1 ENHRY, CDR2 SYGVKD. Germline trimming cut 5 bases from V and 0 bases from J; bases unmatched to any gene: 7. CDR3 length: 18 amino acids.

The chain carries TRBV27 and TRBJ2-3, with D possibly matching TRBD2 (6 bases). CDR1 MNHEY and CDR2 SMNVEV come from the germline V gene (reference sequence). V was clipped by 5 bases and J by 0 bases, with 12 bases between them. The length of the CDR3 is 15 residues. The CDR3 loop is CASSRSGPSTDTQYF. The CDR3 nucleotides are TGTGCCAGCAGTAGAAGCGGGCCCAGCACAGATACGCAGTATTTT.

The chain uses TRBV5-6 and TRBJ2-6, with 9 positions matching TRBD1. Germline values: CDR1 SGHDT, CDR2 YYEEEE. The ends lost 4 bases at V and 1 base at J; junction bases unmatched: 6. This CDR3 is built from 17 residues. The CDR3 nucleotides read TGTGCCAGCAGCCCCGACAGGGGGACTTCTGGGGCCAACGTCCTGACTTTC. Its translation: CASSPDRGTSGANVLTF.